This T cell receptor beta chain was identified during a study of T-cell reconstitution after alpha-beta-depleted transplantation in children. V shed 5 bases and J 3 bases; nucleotides not matched to a gene: 6. Germline lookup yields CDR1 SQVTM and CDR2 ANQGSEA. This CDR3 is 14 amino acids long. Preparation of the TCRbeta library was carried out with unique molecular identifiers. Each CDR3 protein gets one entry after TCRdb re-called the PCR reads with MiXCR. The sample contains some 640,000 distinct CDR3 sequences, around 17% of which appear only once. Comment on this clonotype: This sequence may be a read error, since a much larger clone differs from it by one base.

This specimen was PBMCs from the stem cell graft donor, taken from the stem cell graft. The TCR was taken from a human donor who donated a stem cell graft to a child with acute myeloid leukemia. The J gene is TRBJ2-1, the V gene TRBV29-1; 8 nucleotides align to TRBD2. Here the CDR3 DNA reads TGCAGCGTTCTGGGACTAGATAGCTACAATGAGCAGTTCTTC. Translating gives CSVLGLDSYNEQFF.